This paragraph reports one TCR beta chain. Its antigen remains unidentified. This specimen belongs to a study of cytomegalovirus exposure and HLA in healthy donors. About the research overall: Genetic ancestry analysis placed about 76% of the approximately 390 donors that were genotyped in the Caucasian-associated cluster. General study results and limits: Among the most significant clusters, several appeared linked to common viral pathogens in a later analysis. A link between a missense DCLRE1C variant and TCR beta V- and J-gene trimming emerged from a later analysis.

Samples came from healthy bone marrow donors. CDR3 length: 15 amino acids. J gave up 4 bases and V 3 bases, and 2 bases lay outside the gene matches. CDR1 is SGHVS and CDR2 is FQNEAQ in the germline V gene. Primers included in the PCR were 60 Vbeta and 13 Jbeta primers. Produced via immunoSEQ multiplex PCR; TCRdb's table is partial and in-frame only. Among 110,000 to 150,000 clones listed, around 79% were seen once. This receptor was obtained from a female donor in good health and CMV-seronegative. The J gene is TRBJ2-3, the V gene TRBV7-8, with 12 bases matching TRBD2. The specimen sequenced was PBMCs. CDR3 DNA: TGTGCCAGCAGCTTGACTAGCGGGAGTGCAGATACGCAGTATTTT. Protein: CASSLTSGSADTQYF. Looking up the rest from reference TRBV7-8 and TRBJ2-3 gives the full variable domain: GAGVSQSPRYKVAKRGQDVALRCDPISGHVSLFWYQQALGQGPEFLTYFQNEAQLDKSGLPSDRFFAERPEGSVSTLKIQRTQQEDSAVYLCASSLTSGSADTQYFGPGTRLTVL.